Following are 10 T cell receptor beta chains from one sample sequenced in a study of T cell repertoires in cytomegalovirus infection. TCRdb reanalysed the reads using MiXCR and keeps one entry per CDR3 protein. This sample has approximately 750,000 distinct CDR3 sequences, with approximately 34% found just once. The sequenced sample was PBMCs. The receptor source for this set is a human donor in good health (CMV status not recorded). Some clones in this sample may be carry-over from other donors' samples.

This chain connects TRBV6-1 to TRBJ2-5; the match to TRBD1 covers 11 bases. CDR1 and CDR2 from the germline V gene are MNHNS and SASEGT. The CDR3 covers 16 residues. Trimming took 7 bases from V and 2 from J; bases not matched to a gene: 9. This CDR3 is CASTIGRDRGQETQYF. The CDR3 nucleotides are TGTGCCAGCACCATCGGACGGGACAGGGGGCAAGAGACCCAGTACTTC.

This clonotype was detected only a few times. V usage is TRBV7-9 and J usage is TRBJ2-7; no firm D call. Trimming shortened V by 7 bases and J by 3 bases, and 10 bases separated the two germline ends. The CDR3 contains 12 residues. Germline CDR1 SEHNR, CDR2 FQNEAQ (reference sequence). This chain's CDR3 is CASTTVDYEQYF. CDR3 DNA: TGTGCCAGCACAACGGTAGACTACGAGCAGTACTTC.

The chain couples TRBV6-5 to TRBJ2-7; 7 bases align to TRBD2. Germline CDR1 reads MNHEY; CDR2 reads SVGAGI. V trimming: 0 bases; J trimming: 3 bases; junction bases outside the gene matches: 8. CDR3 length: 16 residues. CDR3 amino acids: CASSYSSAGVVYEQYF. In DNA form, the CDR3 reads TGTGCCAGCAGTTACTCCTCGGCGGGAGTGGTCTACGAGCAGTACTTC.

The sample holds a few counts of this clonotype. The chain joins TRBV19 to TRBJ1-5; possible D gene TRBD1, 6 bases. V was pared by 4 bases and J by 0 bases, with 10 bases between. Germline CDR1 and CDR2: LNHDA and SQIVND (reference sequence). The CDR3 has 15 residues. DNA for the CDR3: TGTGCCAGTAGTACCCCAGGGGATAGCAATCAGCCCCAGCATTTT. As protein: CASSTPGDSNQPQHF.

This clonotype was recorded a few times. The CDR3 is CATSDYSGLQYF. CDR3 DNA sequence: TGTGCCACCAGTGATTATTCAGGGCTGCAGTACTTC. The chain couples TRBV24-1 to TRBJ2-7; D may be TRBD1 (5 bases). The CDR3 sequence is 12 residues long. V dropped 2 bases and J dropped 9 bases, with 10 bases sitting between them. Germline assignment: CDR1 KGHDR and CDR2 SFDVKD.

This clonotype showed up many times. This chain joins TRBV7-9 and TRBJ2-7, with a tentative D call TRBD1 (6 bases). CDR1 and CDR2 (germline): SEHNR, FQNEAQ (reference sequence). This CDR3 has 13 amino acids. Trimming cost V 5 bases and J 3 bases, with 11 bases left between them. CDR3 bases: TGTGCCAGCAGCGGGACACCAGTCTACGAGCAGTACTTC. Translating gives CASSGTPVYEQYF.

This clonotype has more than one count but fewer than ten. The conserved final phenylalanine or tryptophan is absent from the CDR3, which likely points to a read error. The chain carries TRBV19 and TRBJ2-2; D might be TRBD1 (6 bases). V was trimmed by 8 bases and J by 9 bases, leaving 10 bases between them. There are 11 residues in the CDR3. Germline values: CDR1 LNHDA, CDR2 SQIVND (reference sequence). The CDR3 nucleotides are TGTGCCAGTGTGGGGGCCCGGGAGCTGTTTTTG. Translation: CASVGARELFL.

V is TRBV28 and J is TRBJ1-2; 7 nucleotides agree with TRBD1. Germline V lookup: CDR1 MDHEN, CDR2 SYDVKM. The CDR3 length is 15 residues. Trimming removed 4 bases from V and 4 bases from J; junction bases left unmatched: 9. CDR3 sequence: CASSSTGDPSYGYTF. The CDR3, as DNA: TGTGCCAGCAGTTCTACAGGGGATCCCTCCTATGGCTACACCTTC.

V gene TRBV12-3 or TRBV12-4 combines with J gene TRBJ2-7; a possible D gene is TRBD2 (5 bases). V lost 3 bases and J lost 0, with 12 bases in between. The CDR3 is 15 residues long. Written as DNA, the CDR3 is TGTGCCAGCAGTTTTTTGTTCGGGGTCTCCTACGAGCAGTACTTC. Its translation is CASSFLFGVSYEQYF.

The V call is TRBV12-3 or TRBV12-4, the J call TRBJ1-6, with D tentatively TRBD1 (6 bases). The CDR3 is made up of 15 amino acids. The V end lost 6 bases, the J end lost 13 bases, and 22 bases lay between the germline ends. For the CDR3, the DNA is TGTGCCAGCAGCTCCGGGACAAACCCTTCACTGCCCCTCCACTTT. Its translation: CASSSGTNPSLPLHF.